These T cell receptor beta chains were read from a single sample in a study of cytomegalovirus exposure and HLA in healthy donors. Clones were sequenced by immunoSEQ multiplex PCR, and TCRdb holds only the in-frame ones, with some missing. This table has some 140,000 clones, 50% to 75% appearing once. The sample taken for sequencing was PBMCs. The receptors shown here come from a woman aged 40 to 50 in good health and CMV-seronegative. Each CDR3 is given with its conserved first and last residue.

J: TRBJ2-6; V: TRBV5-4; CDR3: CASSLAYFSGANVLTF
J: TRBJ1-2; V: TRBV28; CDR3: CASSFRQVLIYGYTF
J: TRBJ1-1; V: TRBV5-4; CDR3: CASSPDMDTEAFF
J: TRBJ2-4; V: TRBV7-9; CDR3: CASSFSSSGGANIQYF
J: TRBJ1-1; V: TRBV18; CDR3: CASSPPDSPEAFF
J: TRBJ2-1; V: TRBV11-3; CDR3: CASSPFVGEHNEQFF
J: TRBJ1-1; V: TRBV10-1; CDR3: CASSPGGKVNAEAFF
J: TRBJ1-4; V: TRBV5-1; CDR3: CASSLVVRGAGEEKLFF
J: TRBJ1-4; V: TRBV7-2; CDR3: CASSRSWREGEKLFF
J: TRBJ2-5; V: TRBV29-1; CDR3: CSVLSGLQETQYF
J: TRBJ1-1; V: TRBV6-5; CDR3: CASSPTPGDTEAFF
J: TRBJ2-1; V: TRBV6-6; CDR3: CASSYSRGSNEQFF
J: TRBJ1-5; V: TRBV28; CDR3: CASSTGGEDQPQHF
J: TRBJ1-2; V: TRBV7-9; CDR3: CASSPGTVYGYTF
J: TRBJ1-1; V: TRBV7-2; CDR3: CASTKGGSTGTEAFF
J: TRBJ1-2; V: TRBV19; CDR3: CASSIGPAPRGYTF
J: TRBJ2-1; V: TRBV18; CDR3: CASSSIGQNNEQFF
J: TRBJ2-3; V: TRBV4-3; CDR3: CASSRGGLSTDTQYF
J: TRBJ1-1; V: TRBV19; CDR3: CASSPGQGPPQRTEAFF
J: TRBJ1-4; V: TRBV4-1; CDR3: CASSRMWGQGDEKLFF
J: TRBJ1-4; V: TRBV5-1; CDR3: CASSRDRVSEKLFF
J: TRBJ2-7; V: TRBV27; CDR3: CASSWETGGEQYF
J: TRBJ1-1; V: TRBV11-2; CDR3: CASSHPETEAFF
J: TRBJ2-3; V: TRBV9; CDR3: CASSPRTDTWRGGSQYF
J: TRBJ2-7; V: TRBV7-2; CDR3: CASSFPRGGGSYEQYF
J: TRBJ1-1; V: TRBV29-1; CDR3: CSVEDGRGGVPEAFF
J: TRBJ2-7; V: TRBV4-1; CDR3: CASSPLQGAYEQYF